These 30 T cell receptor beta chains came from one sample sequenced in a study of blood T cell repertoires in COVID-19. TCRdb's table, derived via immunoSEQ multiplex PCR, lists solely in-frame clones and lacks some. The table has 150,000 or so clones, around 90% seen once; the top ten hold roughly 0.58%. The source material was peripheral blood. The receptors here all came from a man in his 60s with COVID-19, enrolled during active disease.

The chain is built from TRBV6-2 or TRBV6-3 and TRBJ1-6; possible D gene TRBD1, 5 bases. Trimming took off 0 bases at V and 10 bases at J, with 16 bases between the two ends. CDR1 and CDR2 (germline): MNHEY, SVGEGT. The CDR3 sequence is 16 residues long. The CDR3 region is CASSYSHGGIGSPLHF. The CDR3 bases are TGTGCCAGCAGTTACTCTCATGGGGGGATCGGCTCACCCCTCCACTTT.

CDR3 region: CASSGTSGTLAKNIQYF. DNA for the CDR3: TGTGCCAGCTCCGGGACTAGCGGGACCTTAGCCAAAAACATTCAGTACTTC. The V call is TRBV18, the J call TRBJ2-4; 13 positions match TRBD2. CDR1 is KGHSH and CDR2 is LQKENI in the germline V gene. This CDR3 is built from 17 residues. Germline trimming cut 6 bases from V and 0 bases from J; bases unmatched to any gene: 5.

The chain uses TRBV2 and TRBJ2-2; D call uncertain. The V end was cut by 4 bases, the J end by 2 bases, with 11 bases between. The CDR3 consists of 15 residues. Germline V gene data show CDR1 as SNHLY and CDR2 as FYNNEI. CDR3 sequence: CASSGQAFNTGELFF. CDR3 DNA: TGTGCCAGCAGTGGCCAGGCCTTCAACACCGGGGAGCTGTTTTTT.

V and J are TRBV28 and TRBJ1-1; 7 positions match TRBD1. V trimming: 6 bases; J trimming: 6 bases; junction bases outside the gene matches: 10. The germline V gene encodes CDR1 MDHEN and CDR2 SYDVKM. The CDR3 has 14 residues. This chain's CDR3 is CASRSDRVRAEAFF. The CDR3 nucleotides read TGTGCCAGCAGATCAGACAGGGTGCGGGCTGAAGCTTTCTTT.

The rearrangement joins TRBV5-1 to TRBJ2-3; TRBD2 matches at 11 bases. The germline CDR1 and CDR2 sequences are SGHRS and YFSETQ. The CDR3 consists of 18 residues. V gave up 2 bases and J gave up 1 base; unmatched junction bases: 9. CDR3 sequence (DNA): TGCGCCAGCAGCTTTGGACTAGCGGGTCTCGTGGGCACAGATACGCAGTATTTT. It is translated as CASSFGLAGLVGTDTQYF. The full variable domain, with the rest looked up from reference TRBV5-1 and TRBJ2-3, is KAGVTQTPRYLIKTRGQQVTLSCSPISGHRSVSWYQQTPGQGLQFLFEYFSETQRNKGNFPGRFSGRQFSNSRSEMNVSTLELGDSALYLCASSFGLAGLVGTDTQYFGPGTRLTVL.

V and J are TRBV4-3 and TRBJ2-5; 12 nucleotides match TRBD2. The J segment lost 1 base and the V segment lost 2 bases, leaving 8 bases of the junction unmatched. Germline-derived CDR1 and CDR2 are LGHNA and YSLEER. The CDR3 contains 18 residues. CDR3: CASSQNIRTSGTQETQYF. For the CDR3, the DNA is TGCGCCAGCAGCCAAAATATTCGGACTAGCGGGACCCAAGAGACCCAGTACTTC.

The V call is TRBV4-3, the J call TRBJ2-7, with D maybe TRBD1 (6 bases). Germline assignment: CDR1 LGHNA and CDR2 YSLEER. The CDR3 consists of 15 residues. V was trimmed by 1 base and J by 4 bases, leaving 14 bases between them. DNA of the CDR3: TGCGCCAGCAGCCAAGCGGCAGGGGTGGGGTACGAGCAGTACTTC. It is translated as CASSQAAGVGYEQYF.

The V call is TRBV29-1, the J call TRBJ1-2, with D possibly matching TRBD1 (5 bases). The CDR3 is 13 amino acids. The germline V and J ends were trimmed by 3 bases and 5 bases, with 13 bases remaining between them. Per the germline V gene, CDR1 is SQVTM and CDR2 is ANQGSEA. The CDR3 nucleotides read TGCAGCGTTGAGCCCCATGGGGCTTATGGCTACACCTTC. As protein: CSVEPHGAYGYTF.

V usage is TRBV2 and J usage is TRBJ1-1, with TRBD1 matching 8 bases. V shed 6 bases and J 1 base; nucleotides not matched to a gene: 4. Germline V CDR1 and CDR2: SNHLY, FYNNEI. The CDR3 totals 14 residues. This CDR3 reads CASRDRARNTEAFF. The CDR3 DNA is TGTGCCAGCAGGGACAGGGCGCGGAACACTGAAGCTTTCTTT.

The chain couples TRBV6-6 to TRBJ2-3; D possibly corresponds to TRBD1 (5 bases). Trimming stripped 4 bases from V and 6 bases from J, with 17 bases between. This CDR3 is 15 amino acids long. In germline, CDR1 is MNHNY, CDR2 SVGAGI (reference sequence). The CDR3 bases are TGTGCCAGCAGTTCCATCGACACCGCAGGGGATACGCAGTATTTT. Its protein is CASSSIDTAGDTQYF.

V is TRBV27 and J is TRBJ1-2, with D possibly being TRBD1 (5 bases). V lost 4 bases to trimming and J lost 4 bases, with 25 bases between them. Germline V CDR1 and CDR2: MNHEY, SMNVEV (reference sequence). CDR3 length: 18 residues. As DNA, the CDR3 is TGTGCCAGCAGTTATAAAAGGGGCCATCAATCAGATGCCTATGGCTACACCTTC. This sequence encodes CASSYKRGHQSDAYGYTF.

This chain connects TRBV5-1 to TRBJ2-3; D may be TRBD2 (5 bases). This CDR3 comprises 13 residues. V was shortened by 4 bases and J by 6 bases, with 12 bases between the two germline ends. In germline, CDR1 is SGHRS, CDR2 YFSETQ. CDR3 protein: CASSLYPGDTQYF. The CDR3 DNA reads as TGCGCCAGCAGCCTCTACCCGGGGGATACGCAGTATTTT. The full variable domain, in which reference TRBV5-1 and TRBJ2-3 provide the parts outside the CDR3, is KAGVTQTPRYLIKTRGQQVTLSCSPISGHRSVSWYQQTPGQGLQFLFEYFSETQRNKGNFPGRFSGRQFSNSRSEMNVSTLELGDSALYLCASSLYPGDTQYFGPGTRLTVL.

V and J are TRBV6-5 and TRBJ1-2, with no clear D. Germline values: CDR1 MNHEY, CDR2 SVGAGI. Trimming pared 6 bases from V and 8 bases from J, leaving 13 bases between. CDR3 length equals 12 residues. The CDR3 here is CASSLEEEGYTF. The CDR3 DNA sequence: TGTGCCAGCAGCCTCGAAGAGGAGGGCTACACCTTC.

The CDR3 loop is CASSLKVAGVYEQYF. The CDR3 DNA follows: TGTGCCAGCAGTTTGAAAGTAGCGGGAGTCTACGAGCAGTACTTC. The V and J genes are TRBV27 and TRBJ2-7; 9 bases agree with TRBD2. Germline-derived CDR1 and CDR2 are MNHEY and SMNVEV (reference sequence). The CDR3 has 15 residues. Losses at the gene ends were 3 bases for V and 3 bases for J; bases not matched to a gene: 6.

The rearrangement uses TRBV6-1 and TRBJ1-5, with 7 bases that match TRBD1. The CDR3 contains 13 residues. J gave up 7 bases and V 2 bases, and 2 bases lay outside the gene matches. CDR1 and CDR2 from the germline V gene are MNHNS and SASEGT. CDR3 residues: CASSERQGQPQHF. The CDR3 DNA reads TGTGCCAGCAGTGAACGACAGGGACAGCCCCAGCATTTT.

The rearrangement links TRBV6-5 to TRBJ1-4, with TRBD1 matching over 8 bases. Trimming removed 0 bases from V and 6 bases from J; junction bases left unmatched: 3. Per the germline V gene, CDR1 is MNHEY and CDR2 is SVGAGI. This CDR3 spans 15 amino acids. The CDR3 DNA reads TGTGCCAGCAGTTACTCGAACAGGGGGTATGAAAAACTGTTTTTT. Translating gives CASSYSNRGYEKLFF.

The chain carries TRBV12-5 and TRBJ1-5; D uncertain. With 5 bases removed from V and 6 bases from J, the gap between germline ends came to 14 bases. This CDR3 contains 14 residues. The germline CDR1 and CDR2 sequences are LGHNT and FRNRAP. CDR3 sequence (DNA): TGTGCTAGTGGTCCAGGCGGGTCTGGTCAGCCCCAGCATTTT. It is translated as CASGPGGSGQPQHF.

This sequence joins TRBV11-3 and TRBJ1-1; possible D gene TRBD1, 6 bases. This CDR3 comprises 14 residues. The V gene's germline CDR1 is SGHNT and CDR2 YENEEA. The ends were cut back, 5 bases at V and 3 bases at J, with 13 bases in the middle. The CDR3 here is CASSQGTLYTEAFF. The CDR3 DNA reads as TGTGCCAGCAGCCAAGGGACACTTTACACTGAAGCTTTCTTT.

The chain carries TRBV7-2 and TRBJ2-3; TRBD1 might be the D (6 bases). Germline V gene lookup returns CDR1 SGHTA and CDR2 FQGNSA. This CDR3 spans 16 amino acids. The ends were cut back, 5 bases at V and 6 bases at J, with 21 bases in the middle. CDR3 coding DNA: TGTGCCAGCAGCCCCCAGACAGGTAGCTCGGGGGATACGCAGTATTTT. This translates into CASSPQTGSSGDTQYF.

The CDR3 here is CASSYPFDLEGGDTEAFF. The CDR3, as DNA: TGTGCCAGCAGTTACCCCTTTGATCTGGAGGGTGGGGACACTGAAGCTTTCTTT. V and J are TRBV6-2 or TRBV6-3 and TRBJ1-1; D is unclear. This CDR3 has 18 amino acids. Trimming shortened V by 2 bases and J by 3 bases, and 22 bases separated the two germline ends. CDR1 is MNHEY, CDR2 SVGEGT, per germline.

The chain combines TRBV7-8 with TRBJ2-5; D uncertain. Germline assignment: CDR1 SGHVS and CDR2 FQNEAQ. The V end lost 2 bases, the J end lost 7 bases, and 14 bases lay between the germline ends. The CDR3 length is 14 residues. The CDR3 region is CASSLFGLIGTQYF. Written as DNA, the CDR3 is TGTGCCAGCAGCTTATTCGGGTTAATTGGGACCCAGTACTTC.

The gene calls are TRBV10-3 and TRBJ1-5; D ambiguous. This CDR3 is 15 amino acids long. V dropped 0 bases and J dropped 0 bases, with 6 bases sitting between them. Germline V CDR1 and CDR2: ENHRY, SYGVKD. CDR3 sequence reads: CAISESGNSNQPQHF. In DNA, the CDR3 is TGTGCCATCAGTGAGTCGGGCAATAGCAATCAGCCCCAGCATTTT.

V usage is TRBV5-1 and J usage is TRBJ2-1; D is uncertain. The germline CDR1 and CDR2 sequences are SGHRS and YFSETQ. The germline V and J ends were trimmed by 8 bases and 5 bases, with 8 bases remaining between them. This CDR3 has 11 residues. CDR3 bases: TGCGCCAGTACCCTAAACAATGAGCAGTTCTTC. It yields the protein CASTLNNEQFF.

This clone came up once. The chain employs TRBV5-4 and TRBJ1-2; D perhaps matches TRBD1 (6 bases). V was cut by 4 bases and J by 8 bases, with 15 bases left in between. Germline V gene lookup returns CDR1 SGHNT and CDR2 YYREEE (reference sequence). This CDR3 has 13 amino acids. The CDR3 is CASSQGGFGGYTF. The DNA of the CDR3 is TGTGCCAGCAGCCAAGGGGGTTTCGGAGGCTACACCTTC.

The CDR3 DNA is TGTGCCAGTAGTATAAACCCCCCCGCAGCGAACACCGGGGAGCTGTTTTTT. It yields the protein CASSINPPAANTGELFF. The chain links TRBV19 to TRBJ2-2; D is unclear. V lost 2 bases, J lost 0 bases, and 13 bases lay in between. CDR1 LNHDA and CDR2 SQIVND come from the germline V gene (reference sequence). CDR3 size: 17 residues. Variable domain in full (rest from reference TRBV19 and TRBJ2-2): DGGITQSPKYLFRKEGQNVTLSCEQNLNHDAMYWYRQDPGQGLRLIYYSQIVNDFQKGDIAEGYSVSREKKESFPLTVTSAQKNPTAFYLCASSINPPAANTGELFFGEGSRLTVL.

The chain employs TRBV5-5 and TRBJ1-1; D is perhaps TRBD1 (6 bases). The germline gives CDR1 SGHKS, CDR2 YYEKEE (reference sequence). V dropped 0 bases and J dropped 2 bases, with 8 bases sitting between them. This CDR3 region has 14 residues. CDR3 protein: CASSLVDSNTEAFF. CDR3 DNA sequence: TGTGCCAGCAGCTTGGTGGACAGTAACACTGAAGCTTTCTTT.

The V call is TRBV6-5, the J call TRBJ2-5, with 7 bases lining up with TRBD1. With V trimmed by 2 bases and J by 5 bases, 8 bases remained unmatched. Germline V gene lookup returns CDR1 MNHEY and CDR2 SVGAGI. The CDR3 runs 15 residues. In DNA form, the CDR3 reads TGTGCCAGCAGTTACACAGGGGCCTCCGGGGAGACCCAGTACTTC. This codes for CASSYTGASGETQYF.

The chain joins TRBV3-1 (or the pseudogene TRBV3-2) to TRBJ2-1; perhaps TRBD1 as D (6 bases). Trimming cost V 4 bases and J 1 base, with 14 bases left between them. This CDR3 region has 16 residues. Germline CDR1 is LGHDT and CDR2 is YNNKEL (reference sequence). CDR3 nucleotides: TGTGCCAGCAGCCTCAGAACAGGGTTTTCCTACAATGAGCAGTTCTTC. The encoded protein is CASSLRTGFSYNEQFF.

The V and J genes are TRBV13 and TRBJ2-7; 7 bases map to TRBD1. Germline-derived CDR1 and CDR2 are PRHDT and FYEKMQ (reference sequence). The CDR3 sequence is 12 residues long. V shed 5 bases and J 6 bases; nucleotides not matched to a gene: 4. CDR3 sequence: CASSQGGGEQYF. CDR3 DNA sequence: TGTGCCAGCAGCCAAGGGGGCGGCGAGCAGTACTTC.

The count of this clone is one. The chain carries TRBV19 and TRBJ1-5; D is undetermined. The CDR3 covers 14 residues. Germline CDR1 reads LNHDA; CDR2 reads SQIVND (reference sequence). V lost 6 bases and J lost 2, with 11 bases in between. CDR3 sequence reads: CASSVQAGNQPQHF. CDR3 bases: TGTGCCAGTAGCGTCCAAGCGGGCAATCAGCCCCAGCATTTT.